This TCR beta chain was recorded in a study of Graves' ophthalmopathy and Graves' hyperthyroidism. By share of the sample, this clonotype is medium-sized. Its antigen is unidentified. Broader study findings: Most expanded thyroid clonotypes above 0.001 frequency also appeared in blood.

For repertoire sequencing, the TCR beta CDR3 regions were amplified from RNA transcripts. In the first round, RT-PCR was carried out with HTBI primers, and a multiplex PCR formed the second round. In TCRdb, the multiplex PCR reads were re-called with MiXCR into one record per CDR3 protein. The sample lists 300,000 to 400,000 distinct CDR3 sequences, roughly 15% occurring once. The CDR3 is 13 amino acids. After removal of 3 bases from V and 6 bases from J, the junction contained 2 bases not matched to a gene. Source material: peripheral blood. The receptor's source is an adult man with Graves' ophthalmopathy. The J gene is TRBJ1-2, the V gene TRBV12-3 or TRBV12-4, with 9 positions matching TRBD1. Here the CDR3 DNA reads TGTGCCAGCAGTTTGGGACAGGGTGATGGCTACACCTTC. It yields the protein CASSLGQGDGYTF.